This T cell receptor (beta chain) was captured in a study of human T cells and chemical hapten exposure (dated by TCRdb to 2020 to 2023). For the wider study: For sensitization, 2% DPC in acetone was applied to an approximately 2 cm by approximately 2 cm area of upper inner arm skin. Patients additionally received weekly therapeutic DPC doses to the scalp throughout the roughly 24-week study period. Patch testing was done on the upper back using Finn chambers containing 0.01% DPC, and results were scored after 6 days according to International Contact Dermatitis Research Group standards. The patient cohort, mostly female, included alopecia areata with under or over 50% scalp involvement, alopecia totalis and alopecia universalis. Libraries were pooled for sequencing, and variation in per-sample TCR yields was attributed mainly to small differences in library volumes within the pool. The study tracked peripheral blood TCR repertoire changes in vivo during primary and secondary sensitization to the hapten diphenylcyclopropenone (DPC) in alopecia patients. Patient blood was sampled pre-sensitization (week 0) and at 2, 6 and about 24 weeks after DPC sensitization. Twenty-nine alopecia patients gave blood for TCR sequencing at one to four time points (pre-sensitization, 2, 6 and 24 weeks). Findings and caveats that apply to the study as a whole: Expanded TCRs formed significantly more large CDR3 similarity clusters than pre-sensitization or healthy control sets, consistent with antigen-driven responses. DPC sensitization did not change how many TCRs were above 1 in 1000 frequency, and no evidence was found of alterations in global repertoire structure. Because all patients had alopecia, a presumed autoimmune disease, the immune response of the patients might differ from that of healthy individuals. Repeated subsampling changed both the strength of the expansion versus patch-test correlation and the threshold at which that correlation became significant. Patch test score was positively correlated with the number of PT1 expanded TCRs, with significance at thresholds 8, 16 and 32 but not at 4.

In the paper's terms, the time point label means: patch test 1, 2 weeks after DPC sensitization. Reading the label with the study, this specimen's treatment or condition is: therapeutic diphenylcyclopropenone sensitization with weekly scalp DPC. At each patch-test visit, blood was drawn before the patch test was applied. Patients were considered eligible if aged 18 to 70, diagnosed with alopecia and deemed suitable for DPC therapy, and patients were excluded if pregnant. Total RNA was extracted from unfractionated whole blood collected in Tempus Blood RNA tubes. V trim: 2 bases; J trim: 4 bases; unmatched bases: 1. Reading the germline V gene gives CDR1 SGHVS and CDR2 FNYEAQ. The CDR3 sequence holds 14 residues, the cysteine and phenylalanine included. Only CDR3 DNA is held: 42 bases, read in frame from base 1. There are many counts of this clonotype. The target of this receptor is not known. No much larger clone exists at a distance of one base, and base qualities are not known.

Library method: RACE. Sequencer: NextSeq 500. During library preparation, unique molecular identifiers were attached to individual cDNA molecules so that TCRs could be counted in a quantitative, reproducible way. Both TCR alpha and TCR beta chains were sequenced from each blood RNA sample. Regarding the original processing steps: The median number of TCRs per sample was approximately 96,000, ranging from about 20,000 to 750,000. The Decombinator software suite was used to annotate V, J and CDR3 in the TCR reads. To make PS versus PT1 abundance plots, every sample was subsampled to the same number of TCRs (28,000). TCRs were defined as expanded if absent before sensitization and observed at least eight times at the 2-week time point. TCRdb handled the public reads itself, with Q25 trimming in fastp and clone calling in MiXCR, and kept productive beta chains. When rows share a CDR3 protein, they turn into one entry using the most common DNA and genes. These V and J calls rely on TCRdb rather than the paper's analysis. The sample profile shows roughly 82,000 distinct CDR3 sequences; roughly 12% of them were found once. Clones ranked in the top ten supply roughly 3.6% of the sample.

The sequencing here drew on whole blood, taken in connection with sensitization to the hapten diphenylcyclopropenone (DPC). The chain couples TRBV7-6 to TRBJ2-3, and TRBD1 aligns with 9 junction nucleotides. The clonotype comes from a woman aged 60 to 75 with alopecia areata. Some clones in this sample may be carry-over from other donors' samples. The nucleotides are TGTGCCAGCAGCTTAACAGGGGGCCCAGATACGCAGTATTTT. Translated, it reads CASSLTGGPDTQYF.